These 28 T cell receptor beta chains share one sample of origin, sequenced in a study of graft-versus-host responses after intestinal transplantation. No antigen has been identified for these receptors. Sequenced by immunoSEQ multiplex PCR; TCRdb stores in-frame clones only, minus some. Altogether approximately 88,000 clones are present, about 94% being singletons, with the ten largest covering 0.15% to 0.2%. The material sequenced was unstimulated CD4+ T cells sorted from spleen or lymph node cells, taken before transplant. These receptors all stem from a human donor who was the organ donor for an intestinal transplant.

This clone came up a few times. The gene calls are TRBV7-9 and TRBJ1-6; 7 positions agree with TRBD1. CDR1 and CDR2 (germline): SEHNR, FQNEAQ (reference sequence). V was clipped by 1 base and J by 8 bases; unmatched bases: 5. The CDR3 sequence is 15 residues long. The CDR3 nucleotides are TGTGCCAGCAGCTTAGAGGGGGCAATGGATTCACCCCTCCACTTT. Translated: CASSLEGAMDSPLHF.

V and J are TRBV7-3 and TRBJ2-2; 9 bases are a match to TRBD2. This CDR3 has 18 residues. The germline CDR1 and CDR2 sequences are SGHTA and FQGTGA. V was clipped by 1 base and J by 2 bases; unmatched bases: 8. The CDR3 loop is CASSLKGSGGFNTGELFF. CDR3 in DNA: TGTGCCAGCAGCTTAAAAGGTAGCGGGGGATTCAACACCGGGGAGCTGTTTTTT.

This clone occurred a few times. In nucleotides, the CDR3 is TGCAGCGTTCGGCCTAGCGGGGGGAACAATGAGCAGTTCTTC. This translates into CSVRPSGGNNEQFF. The chain carries TRBV29-1 and TRBJ2-1; 11 bases are a match to TRBD2. The CDR3 length is 14 residues. The ends lost 5 bases at V and 5 bases at J; junction bases unmatched: 5. From germline, CDR1 is SQVTM and CDR2 ANQGSEA.

The rearrangement links TRBV7-9 to TRBJ2-5; D may correspond to TRBD1 or TRBD2 (6 bases each). The germline V gene has CDR1 SEHNR and CDR2 FQNEAQ (reference sequence). This CDR3 contains 13 residues. V was pared by 3 bases and J by 5 bases, with 10 bases between. The CDR3 DNA reads TGTGCCAGCAGCTTTTCCGGGGGCGAGACCCAGTACTTC. Protein sequence: CASSFSGGETQYF.

CDR3 DNA sequence: TGTGCCAGTAGTATAATGCTGGCAAGCTCCTACGAGCAGTACTTC. Translation: CASSIMLASSYEQYF. V is TRBV19 and J is TRBJ2-7, with D unresolved. The CDR3 has 15 amino acids. CDR1 is LNHDA, CDR2 SQIVND, per germline (reference sequence). V was trimmed by 2 bases and J by 0 bases, leaving 11 bases between them.

V and J are TRBV2 and TRBJ2-2; 9 bases map to TRBD2. The CDR3 extends over 16 amino acids. Trimming cost V 4 bases and J 0 bases; bases outside gene matches: 3. Germline loops: CDR1 SNHLY, CDR2 FYNNEI. The CDR3 is CASSASSGANTGELFF. The CDR3, as DNA: TGTGCCAGCAGTGCGTCTAGCGGGGCGAACACCGGGGAGCTGTTTTTT.

The V call is TRBV4-3, the J call TRBJ1-2; the match to TRBD1 covers 7 bases. Looked up from germline, CDR1 is LGHNA and CDR2 is YSLEER. This CDR3 comprises 18 residues. Trimming at V came to 3 bases and at J to 8 bases, leaving 21 bases not matched to a gene. Written as DNA, the CDR3 is TGCGCCAGCAGCCACCTACCCCAGGAACAGGGGTCCCTGACGGGCTACACCTTC. This sequence encodes CASSHLPQEQGSLTGYTF.

This rearrangement joins TRBV6-6 to TRBJ1-2; D not certain. The V end lost 0 bases, the J end lost 8 bases, and 16 bases lay between the germline ends. Per germline, CDR1 MNHNY and CDR2 SVGAGI (reference sequence). The CDR3 covers 15 residues. The DNA for the CDR3 is TGTGCCAGCAGTTACTCGGGCGGGCCACTCCAAGGCTACACCTTC. Translation: CASSYSGGPLQGYTF.

The chain couples TRBV6-5 to TRBJ2-7; TRBD1 might be the D (6 bases). CDR3 length equals 15 residues. Germline CDR1 is MNHEY and CDR2 is SVGAGI. V lost 0 bases and J 6 bases, leaving 15 bases between the germline ends. The CDR3 region is CASSYSEQGTIEQYF. The CDR3 coding sequence is TGTGCCAGCAGTTACTCGGAACAGGGAACAATCGAGCAGTACTTC.

The V and J genes are TRBV4-2 and TRBJ1-5; D not certain. The V end lost 0 bases, the J end lost 2 bases, and 8 bases lay between the germline ends. The CDR3 consists of 15 residues. In germline, CDR1 is LGHNA, CDR2 YNFKEQ. The CDR3 spells CASSQDPGGNQPQHF. CDR3 DNA: TGTGCCAGCAGCCAAGACCCGGGAGGCAATCAGCCCCAGCATTTT.

The rearrangement uses TRBV15 and TRBJ2-5; D ambiguous. V was shortened by 3 bases and J by 5 bases, with 7 bases between the two germline ends. The CDR3 runs to 12 residues. Germline CDR1 is LNHNV and CDR2 is YYDKDF (reference sequence). For the CDR3, the DNA is TGTGCCACCAGCAGGGGGTTTGAGACCCAGTACTTC. Encoded protein: CATSRGFETQYF. Full variable domain (remainder filled in from reference TRBV15 and TRBJ2-5): DAMVIQNPRYQVTQFGKPVTLSCSQTLNHNVMYWYQQKSSQAPKLLFHYYDKDFNNEADTPDNFQSRRPNTSFCFLDIRSPGLGDTAMYLCATSRGFETQYFGPGTRLLVL.

The chain joins TRBV7-9 to TRBJ2-1; D call uncertain. Germline CDR1 reads SEHNR; CDR2 reads FQNEAQ (reference sequence). V shed 1 base and J shed 8 bases, with 6 bases lying between them. The CDR3 has 12 residues. CDR3 sequence: CASSLVGYEQFF. The CDR3, as DNA: TGTGCCAGCAGCTTAGTAGGATATGAGCAGTTCTTC. Full variable domain (rest looked up from reference TRBV7-9 and TRBJ2-1): DTGVSQNPRHKITKRGQNVTFRCDPISEHNRLYWYRQTLGQGPEFLTYFQNEAQLEKSRLLSDRFSAERPKGSFSTLEIQRTEQGDSAMYLCASSLVGYEQFFGPGTRLTVL.

This chain uses TRBV19 with TRBJ1-2; 7 bases align to TRBD1. This CDR3 is 14 amino acids long. Germline loops: CDR1 LNHDA, CDR2 SQIVND (reference sequence). Trimming at V came to 6 bases and at J to 7 bases, leaving 11 bases not matched to a gene. The CDR3 sequence is CASRTGVDSVGYTF. In DNA form, the CDR3 reads TGTGCCAGTAGAACAGGGGTTGATTCGGTTGGCTACACCTTC. The whole variable domain, remainder taken from reference TRBV19 and TRBJ1-2, is DGGITQSPKYLFRKEGQNVTLSCEQNLNHDAMYWYRQDPGQGLRLIYYSQIVNDFQKGDIAEGYSVSREKKESFPLTVTSAQKNPTAFYLCASRTGVDSVGYTFGSGTRLTVV.

The chain couples TRBV11-3 to TRBJ2-5, with a tentative D call TRBD1 (6 bases). The CDR3 is 13 residues long. V lost 5 bases and J lost 4, with 11 bases in between. Germline V gives CDR1 SGHNT, CDR2 YENEEA. DNA of the CDR3: TGTGCCAGCAGCCGACAGGTCAGAGAGACCCAGTACTTC. Amino acids: CASSRQVRETQYF.

This chain uses TRBV7-9 with TRBJ1-2; 7 bases fit TRBD1. The CDR3 length is 16 residues. CDR1 and CDR2 (germline): SEHNR, FQNEAQ (reference sequence). V lost 3 bases to trimming and J lost 5 bases; unmatched junction nucleotides: 12. CDR3 DNA: TGTGCCAGCAGCTTCAAACAGGGGAGCGCTGGGTATGGCTACACCTTC. Translation: CASSFKQGSAGYGYTF.

V and J are TRBV7-6 and TRBJ1-4; D not certain. Germline CDR1 SGHVS, CDR2 FNYEAQ. This CDR3 spans 16 amino acids. V lost 1 base, J lost 1 base, and 10 bases lay in between. The CDR3 spells CASSLDSLKTNEKLFF. The CDR3 nucleotides read TGTGCCAGCAGCTTAGACTCTCTGAAAACTAATGAAAAACTGTTTTTT.

CDR3 protein: CASRGGTGYSPLHF. DNA for the CDR3: TGTGCCAGCAGGGGCGGGACAGGGTACTCACCCCTCCACTTT. J is TRBJ1-6 and V is TRBV2, with 9 bases identical to TRBD1. Trimming removed 6 bases from V and 10 bases from J; junction bases left unmatched: 7. From germline, CDR1 is SNHLY and CDR2 FYNNEI. CDR3 size: 14 residues. Complete variable domain (other parts from reference TRBV2 and TRBJ1-6): EPEVTQTPSHQVTQMGQEVILRCVPISNHLYFYWYRQILGQKVEFLVSFYNNEISEKSEIFDDQFSVERPDGSNFTLKIRSTKLEDSAMYFCASRGGTGYSPLHFGNGTRLTVT.

CDR3 loop: CASSSGRTDTQYF. The CDR3 bases are TGTGCCAGCAGCTCCGGACGCACAGATACGCAGTATTTT. The chain carries TRBV7-3 and TRBJ2-3; the D is unclear. This CDR3 is built from 13 residues. V lost 4 bases, J lost 1 base, and 6 bases lay in between. Germline V gene sequence: CDR1 SGHTA, CDR2 FQGTGA.

The chain combines TRBV5-1 with TRBJ2-7, with 11 bases lining up with TRBD2. The V gene end was trimmed by 4 bases and the J gene end by 4 bases; junction bases not matched to a gene: 1. Germline V gives CDR1 SGHRS, CDR2 YFSETQ. The CDR3 has 13 residues. CDR3 protein: CASSPSGGYEQYF. The CDR3 DNA sequence: TGCGCCAGCAGCCCTAGCGGGGGGTACGAGCAGTACTTC.

A single count supports this clone. CDR3: CASSYGPGTGVGELFF. CDR3 sequence (DNA): TGTGCCAGCAGCTACGGCCCCGGGACAGGGGTGGGGGAGCTGTTTTTT. This rearrangement joins TRBV6-5 to TRBJ2-2; TRBD1 matches at 10 bases. V shed 6 bases, J shed 8 bases, and the junction held 12 bases outside the gene matches. Per germline, CDR1 MNHEY and CDR2 SVGAGI. CDR3 length: 16 amino acids.

The V and J genes are TRBV11-3 and TRBJ2-3, with D unclear. Trimming shortened V by 5 bases and J by 0 bases, and 9 bases separated the two germline ends. The CDR3 has 14 residues. Germline lookup yields CDR1 SGHNT and CDR2 YENEEA. CDR3 residues: CASSPPRSTDTQYF. In nucleotides, the CDR3 is TGTGCCAGCAGCCCACCTAGGAGCACAGATACGCAGTATTTT.

The rearrangement links TRBV19 to TRBJ2-5; possible D gene TRBD2, 5 bases. This CDR3 contains 15 residues. The germline CDR1 and CDR2 sequences are LNHDA and SQIVND (reference sequence). V was clipped by 3 bases and J by 2 bases, with 13 bases between them. CDR3 in amino acids: CASSIYPGKQETQYF. CDR3 nucleotide sequence: TGTGCCAGTAGTATCTATCCGGGGAAACAAGAGACCCAGTACTTC.

The genes are TRBV28 and TRBJ2-7, with D maybe TRBD2 (5 bases). Germline V gene lookup returns CDR1 MDHEN and CDR2 SYDVKM. V was shortened by 5 bases and J by 1 base, with 18 bases between the two germline ends. The CDR3 contains 16 residues. DNA of the CDR3: TGTGCCAGCAGTCCAACCCGCCCCGGCGGGTCCTACGAGCAGTACTTC. This sequence encodes CASSPTRPGGSYEQYF.

The V gene is TRBV7-2, the J gene TRBJ1-1; no clear D. Trimming left V 6 bases short and J 0 bases short, with 8 bases between. This CDR3 contains 13 residues. Germline values: CDR1 SGHTA, CDR2 FQGNSA. DNA of the CDR3: TGTGCCAGCAGGACAAAAATGAACACTGAAGCTTTCTTT. Residues: CASRTKMNTEAFF.

This rearrangement joins TRBV7-8 to TRBJ2-7; 11 bases line up with TRBD1. Losses at the gene ends were 1 base for V and 0 bases for J; bases not matched to a gene: 5. The CDR3 sequence is 17 residues long. Germline lookup yields CDR1 SGHVS and CDR2 FQNEAQ. The CDR3: CASSLGGTGGNSYEQYF. The CDR3 DNA is TGTGCCAGCAGCTTAGGGGGGACAGGGGGAAACTCCTACGAGCAGTACTTC.

J is TRBJ1-6 and V is TRBV7-9; 8 nucleotides line up with TRBD1. Germline loops: CDR1 SEHNR, CDR2 FQNEAQ (reference sequence). The ends lost 5 bases at V and 9 bases at J; junction bases unmatched: 6. This CDR3 region has 14 residues. The CDR3: CASSRSGGGSPLHF. DNA of the CDR3: TGTGCCAGCAGCCGATCAGGGGGCGGTTCACCCCTCCACTTT.

V gene TRBV6-5 combines with J gene TRBJ2-7, with D tentatively TRBD1 (5 bases). Trimming removed 2 bases from V and 2 bases from J, with 13 bases in between. The CDR3 consists of 15 residues. Germline values: CDR1 MNHEY, CDR2 SVGAGI. CDR3 sequence reads: CASSYARGFPYEQYF. The DNA for the CDR3 is TGTGCCAGCAGTTACGCAAGGGGATTTCCCTACGAGCAGTACTTC.

The rearrangement links TRBV7-3 to TRBJ1-2; the match to TRBD1 covers 8 bases. Germline lookup yields CDR1 SGHTA and CDR2 FQGTGA. The V segment lost 5 bases and the J segment 7 bases; nucleotides outside the gene matches: 6. There are 13 residues in the CDR3. The CDR3 nucleotides are TGTGCCAGCAGCACGACAGGGGACTCTGGCTACACCTTC. Encoded protein: CASSTTGDSGYTF.